A single sample is the source of the 19 T cell receptor beta chains below, sequenced in a study of OX40 agonist ivuxolimab in advanced cancers. Method: immunoSEQ multiplex PCR; TCRdb's copy keeps in-frame clones and lacks some. The table has approximately 66,000 clones, roughly 86% seen once; the top ten hold about 1.2%. Here the sequenced sample was CD4+ or CD8+ T cells sorted from blood, taken in a trial of the OX40 agonist ivuxolimab. The receptors originated from an adult with an advanced solid tumor such as melanoma, head and neck, liver or kidney cancer.

This clone was recorded once. This rearrangement joins TRBV7-2 to TRBJ1-5; TRBD1 agrees at 7 bases. Germline trimming cut 6 bases from V and 6 bases from J; bases unmatched to any gene: 8. This CDR3 spans 14 amino acids. CDR1 and CDR2 from the germline V gene are SGHTA and FQGNSA. CDR3 nucleotide sequence: TGTGCCAGCAGTCCCGGGAGGGGGCTTCAGCCCCAGCATTTT. Its translation is CASSPGRGLQPQHF.

This clone was picked up one time. J is TRBJ1-1 and V is TRBV25-1, with 10 nucleotides matching TRBD1. The CDR3 consists of 12 residues. Trimming cost V 9 bases and J 4 bases; bases outside gene matches: 2. Germline lookup yields CDR1 MGHDK and CDR2 SYGVNS. CDR3 sequence: CASRTGGTEAFF. The CDR3, as DNA: TGTGCCAGTCGGACAGGGGGCACTGAAGCTTTCTTT.

The rearrangement links TRBV7-9 to TRBJ1-2; maybe TRBD1 (6 bases). The germline V gene has CDR1 SEHNR and CDR2 FQNEAQ (reference sequence). V lost 5 bases, J lost 6 bases, and 19 bases lay in between. The CDR3 loop spans 15 amino acids. The CDR3 DNA reads as TGTGCCAGCAGCCAATCAGGGGCTGGAAAAGATGGCTACACCTTC. Translated, it gives CASSQSGAGKDGYTF.

The rearrangement links TRBV9 to TRBJ2-7; 7 bases align to TRBD2. The CDR3 is 14 amino acids. Losses at the gene ends were 4 bases for V and 6 bases for J; bases not matched to a gene: 10. Per germline, CDR1 SGDLS and CDR2 YYNGEE. The chain's CDR3 is CASSPIGGEGEQYF. CDR3 nucleotides: TGTGCCAGCAGCCCCATTGGAGGGGAGGGCGAGCAGTACTTC.

The CDR3 is CASLQGGQPQHF. Here the CDR3 DNA reads TGTGCCAGTTTACAGGGTGGGCAGCCCCAGCATTTT. The chain employs TRBV19 and TRBJ1-5; tentative D call: TRBD1 (6 bases). Looked up from germline, CDR1 is LNHDA and CDR2 is SQIVND (reference sequence). V was cut by 8 bases and J by 7 bases, with 12 bases left in between. The CDR3 is 12 residues long.

This clone has a single count. The gene calls are TRBV28 and TRBJ1-2; D unresolved. Trimming took off 7 bases at V and 4 bases at J, with 16 bases between the two ends. The CDR3 runs 14 residues. Per germline, CDR1 MDHEN and CDR2 SYDVKM. The CDR3 protein is CASTNNPRAYGYTF. DNA of the CDR3: TGTGCCAGCACCAACAATCCGCGGGCCTATGGCTACACCTTC.

The CDR3 here is CASSYTGLYGYTF. The CDR3 DNA is TGTGCCAGCAGTTACACAGGGCTCTATGGCTACACCTTC. The chain recombines TRBV6-5 with TRBJ1-2, with a possible D match to TRBD1 (6 bases). Trimming took off 2 bases at V and 4 bases at J, with 8 bases between the two ends. This CDR3 spans 13 amino acids. From germline, CDR1 is MNHEY and CDR2 SVGAGI.

The chain uses TRBV12-5 and TRBJ2-5; 16 bases are shared with TRBD2. The CDR3 has 17 residues. Germline values: CDR1 LGHNT, CDR2 FRNRAP. J lost 4 bases, V lost 5 bases, and 7 bases had no gene match. CDR3: CASGTGTSGGAGETQYF. The CDR3 DNA sequence: TGTGCTAGTGGTACCGGGACTAGCGGGGGGGCCGGAGAGACCCAGTACTTC.

The chain carries TRBV7-2 and TRBJ2-5, with D unresolved. Germline-derived CDR1 and CDR2 are SGHTA and FQGNSA. Trimming removed 1 base from V and 5 bases from J, with 8 bases in between. The CDR3 sequence is 13 residues long. The CDR3 sequence: CASSLGYGETQYF. CDR3 sequence (DNA): TGTGCCAGCAGCTTAGGGTACGGGGAGACCCAGTACTTC. Filled out from reference TRBV7-2 and TRBJ2-5, the complete variable domain reads GAGVSQSPSNKVTEKGKDVELRCDPISGHTALYWYRQSLGQGLEFLIYFQGNSAPDKSGLPSDRFSAERTGGSVSTLTIQRTQQEDSAVYLCASSLGYGETQYFGPGTRLLVL.

The chain has TRBV11-2 and TRBJ2-2; D not certain. The CDR3 is 14 residues long. Trimming removed 5 bases at V and 5 bases at J, with 12 bases between. Germline assignment: CDR1 SGHAT and CDR2 FQNNGV. Written as DNA, the CDR3 is TGTGCCAGCAGCCCCAGGCCGGGTACCGGGGAGCTGTTTTTT. Protein sequence: CASSPRPGTGELFF.

This clone was counted between two and nine times. V gene TRBV7-8 combines with J gene TRBJ1-6; the D is unclear. CDR1 and CDR2 (germline): SGHVS, FQNEAQ. V dropped 4 bases and J dropped 8 bases, with 12 bases sitting between them. The CDR3 is 14 amino acids. The CDR3 DNA sequence: TGTGCCAGCAGCTCACCGGGTGGGGATTCACCCCTCCACTTT. This translates into CASSSPGGDSPLHF.

CDR3 amino acids: CASSVTSRTGGRGYTF. Written as DNA, the CDR3 is TGTGCCAGCAGCGTCACCTCCCGGACAGGGGGCCGAGGCTACACCTTC. The gene calls are TRBV7-2 and TRBJ1-2, with TRBD1 matching over 11 bases. The CDR3 has 16 residues. Losses at the gene ends were 5 bases for V and 8 bases for J; bases not matched to a gene: 13. Germline loops: CDR1 SGHTA, CDR2 FQGNSA.

This sequence joins TRBV19 and TRBJ1-1; 7 bases match TRBD1. The CDR3 runs to 15 residues. Trimming cost V 5 bases and J 5 bases; bases outside gene matches: 11. Germline V gene sequence: CDR1 LNHDA, CDR2 SQIVND (reference sequence). The CDR3 loop reads CASSLAWGQRTEAFF. The CDR3 region has the DNA TGTGCCAGTAGTCTAGCATGGGGACAGAGAACTGAAGCTTTCTTT.

The chain employs TRBV6-5 and TRBJ2-5; the match to TRBD2 covers 11 bases. With 0 bases clipped from V and 0 bases from J, the junction kept 0 bases outside the gene matches. The CDR3 is 16 amino acids. Germline CDR1 MNHEY, CDR2 SVGAGI. CDR3 DNA sequence: TGTGCCAGCAGTTACTCGGGACTAGCGGACCAAGAGACCCAGTACTTC. It specifies CASSYSGLADQETQYF.

J is TRBJ2-1 and V is TRBV10-3, with D possibly matching TRBD2 (6 bases). The ends were cut back, 0 bases at V and 8 bases at J, with 23 bases in the middle. The CDR3 covers 18 residues. Germline loops: CDR1 ENHRY, CDR2 SYGVKD. CDR3 in amino acids: CAISESTPPRGPPHEQFF. CDR3 DNA: TGTGCCATCAGTGAGTCGACCCCGCCGCGGGGCCCCCCCCATGAGCAGTTCTTC.

The chain links TRBV19 to TRBJ1-2; a weak D match, TRBD1 (6 bases). Per germline, CDR1 LNHDA and CDR2 SQIVND (reference sequence). The CDR3 sequence is 16 residues long. The V and J ends lost 0 bases and 3 bases respectively, with 14 bases between them. CDR3 in DNA: TGTGCCAGTAGTATAGATCACCCAGGGGCGGACTATGGCTACACCTTC. Its translation: CASSIDHPGADYGYTF. Full variable domain (outside the CDR3, taken from reference TRBV19 and TRBJ1-2): DGGITQSPKYLFRKEGQNVTLSCEQNLNHDAMYWYRQDPGQGLRLIYYSQIVNDFQKGDIAEGYSVSREKKESFPLTVTSAQKNPTAFYLCASSIDHPGADYGYTFGSGTRLTVV.

The chain carries TRBV10-2 and TRBJ1-6, with D perhaps TRBD1 (6 bases). The germline V gene has CDR1 WSHSY and CDR2 SAAADI. This CDR3 spans 15 amino acids. V was pared by 5 bases and J by 9 bases, with 17 bases between. In nucleotides, the CDR3 is TGCGCCAGCAGTCTGGGGGCAACCCGGACTTCACCCCTCCACTTT. It yields the protein CASSLGATRTSPLHF.

This chain links TRBV11-2 with TRBJ2-6; D gene unclear. The CDR3 contains 18 residues. Trimming removed 6 bases from V and 0 bases from J, with 18 bases in between. The germline CDR1 and CDR2 sequences are SGHAT and FQNNGV. The CDR3 reads CASSSLQRTPSGANVLTF. CDR3 DNA sequence: TGTGCCAGCAGTTCTCTACAGCGAACCCCCTCTGGGGCCAACGTCCTGACTTTC.

The chain is built from TRBV7-9 and TRBJ2-5, with D tentatively TRBD2 (6 bases). The CDR3 sequence is 13 residues long. The V gene lost 5 bases and the J gene lost 5 bases, with 12 bases spanning the gap. Germline CDR1 and CDR2: SEHNR and FQNEAQ (reference sequence). The CDR3: CASSRGGWETQYF. CDR3 coding DNA: TGTGCCAGCAGCCGCGGAGGGTGGGAGACCCAGTACTTC.